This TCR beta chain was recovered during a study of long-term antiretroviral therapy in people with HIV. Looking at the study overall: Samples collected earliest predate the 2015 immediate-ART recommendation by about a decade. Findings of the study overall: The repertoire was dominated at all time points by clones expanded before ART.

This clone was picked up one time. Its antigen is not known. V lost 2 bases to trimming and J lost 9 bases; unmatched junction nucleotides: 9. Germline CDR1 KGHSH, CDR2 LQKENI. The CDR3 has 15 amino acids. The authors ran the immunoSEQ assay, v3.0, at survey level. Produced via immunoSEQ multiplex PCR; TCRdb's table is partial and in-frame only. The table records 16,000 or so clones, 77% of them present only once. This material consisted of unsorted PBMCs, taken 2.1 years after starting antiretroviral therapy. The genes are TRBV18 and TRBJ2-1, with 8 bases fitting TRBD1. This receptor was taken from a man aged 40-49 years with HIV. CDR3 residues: CASSPDRGWTREQFF. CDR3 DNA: TGTGCCAGCTCACCAGACAGGGGATGGACTCGTGAGCAGTTCTTC.